This T cell receptor beta chain was captured in a study of blood T cell repertoires in COVID-19. The CDR3 runs to 16 residues. Trimming took off 1 base at V and 1 base at J, with 11 bases between the two ends. CDR1 is LGHDT and CDR2 is YNNKEL in the germline V gene (reference sequence). Assay: immunoSEQ multiplex PCR; the TCRdb copy retains only in-frame clones and omits some. The sample shows fewer than 150,000 clones, over 65% of them seen only once. The receptor comes from a woman aged 40 to 50 with acute or convalescent COVID-19. The J gene is TRBJ1-3, the V gene TRBV3-1 (or the pseudogene TRBV3-2); D is uncertain. Sequencing was performed on peripheral blood. The DNA for the CDR3 is TGTGCCAGCAGCCAAGGAGGGTTGAGATCTGGAAACACCATATATTTT. Protein: CASSQGGLRSGNTIYF.